The 24 T cell receptor beta chains presented below share a single source sample, sequenced in a study of blood T cell repertoires in COVID-19. This table comes from immunoSEQ multiplex PCR, and its TCRdb copy is limited to in-frame clones, with some not included. The sample contains over 90,000 clones, 89% of which appear only once. Sequencing was done on a sample of peripheral blood. These receptors were obtained from a woman in her sixties or seventies with acute or convalescent COVID-19.

The chain links TRBV28 to TRBJ1-3; no clear D gene. The V and J ends lost 4 bases and 0 bases respectively, with 10 bases between them. The germline CDR1 and CDR2 sequences are MDHEN and SYDVKM. The CDR3 runs 15 residues. The CDR3 reads CASSSSRVSGNTIYF. The CDR3 DNA sequence: TGTGCCAGCAGTTCATCTCGCGTCTCTGGAAACACCATATATTTT.

V and J are TRBV2 and TRBJ1-1; 8 nucleotides match TRBD1. The V gene's germline CDR1 is SNHLY and CDR2 FYNNEI. The CDR3 consists of 14 residues. V lost 5 bases and J lost 0; bases outside the gene matches: 2. This chain's CDR3 is CASSPGGMNTEAFF. CDR3 DNA sequence: TGTGCCAGCAGTCCAGGGGGCATGAACACTGAAGCTTTCTTT.

This chain links TRBV3-1 (or the pseudogene TRBV3-2) with TRBJ2-7; 9 bases align to TRBD2. CDR1 is LGHDT, CDR2 YNNKEL, per germline (reference sequence). The junction had 14 bases not matched to a gene; V was cut back by 1 base and J by 1 base. The CDR3 totals 19 residues. CDR3 amino acids: CASSQGGGGAGGHSYEQYF. CDR3 nucleotide sequence: TGTGCCAGCAGCCAAGGCGGTGGTGGAGCGGGAGGCCATTCCTACGAGCAGTACTTC.

The sample holds one count of this clone. The chain is built from TRBV5-1 and TRBJ1-1; TRBD1 might be the D (5 bases). V lost 4 bases, J lost 0 bases, and 10 bases lay in between. This CDR3 is 14 amino acids long. Germline assignment: CDR1 SGHRS and CDR2 YFSETQ. For the CDR3, the DNA is TGCGCCAGCAGCAAAGGGGAGGTGAACACTGAAGCTTTCTTT. Protein product: CASSKGEVNTEAFF. The full variable domain, rest sourced from reference TRBV5-1 and TRBJ1-1, is KAGVTQTPRYLIKTRGQQVTLSCSPISGHRSVSWYQQTPGQGLQFLFEYFSETQRNKGNFPGRFSGRQFSNSRSEMNVSTLELGDSALYLCASSKGEVNTEAFFGQGTRLTVV.

This sequence joins TRBV28 and TRBJ1-5, with a possible D match to TRBD1 (6 bases). Germline V gene lookup returns CDR1 MDHEN and CDR2 SYDVKM. The CDR3 loop spans 14 amino acids. V gave up 4 bases and J gave up 4 bases, with 11 bases separating them. Here the CDR3 DNA reads TGTGCCAGCAGTTGGGGCGGACAGAATCAGCCCCAGCATTTT. The encoded protein is CASSWGGQNQPQHF.

This chain links TRBV11-2 with TRBJ2-1, with 9 bases fitting TRBD1. CDR1 is SGHAT and CDR2 is FQNNGV in the germline V gene. The CDR3 extends over 12 amino acids. The V segment lost 1 base and the J segment 15 bases; nucleotides outside the gene matches: 4. The CDR3 loop reads CASSLGGQGGFF. CDR3 coding DNA: TGTGCCAGCAGCTTAGGGGGACAGGGAGGGTTCTTC.

The chain employs TRBV7-9 and TRBJ2-1; 8 positions match TRBD2. CDR1 is SEHNR, CDR2 FQNEAQ, per germline (reference sequence). CDR3 length: 15 amino acids. V shed 5 bases, J shed 7 bases, and the junction held 10 bases outside the gene matches. The CDR3 spells CASSHPGTRLNEQFF. In DNA, the CDR3 is TGTGCCAGCAGCCATCCCGGGACTAGGTTAAATGAGCAGTTCTTC.

The CDR3 coding sequence is TGTGCCAGTAGTATATTAGGGGCGAGAAACACTGAAGCTTTCTTT. Protein sequence: CASSILGARNTEAFF. This chain connects TRBV19 to TRBJ1-1, with TRBD1 as a possible D gene (5 bases). The germline V gene encodes CDR1 LNHDA and CDR2 SQIVND (reference sequence). This CDR3 is 15 amino acids long. The ends were cut back, 2 bases at V and 2 bases at J, with 12 bases in the middle.

The gene calls are TRBV5-4 and TRBJ2-3; 16 bases fit TRBD2. This CDR3 is built from 17 residues. CDR1 is SGHNT and CDR2 is YYREEE in the germline V gene (reference sequence). V lost 4 bases, J lost 4 bases, and 6 bases stayed unmatched. The chain's CDR3 is CASSDGTSGRASDTQYF. CDR3 nucleotides: TGTGCCAGCAGCGACGGGACTAGCGGGAGGGCTTCAGATACGCAGTATTTT.

This rearrangement joins TRBV6-1 to TRBJ1-4; D is uncertain. The germline V gene has CDR1 MNHNS and CDR2 SASEGT. Trimming stripped 1 base from V and 7 bases from J, with 10 bases between. The CDR3 loop spans 14 amino acids. The CDR3 loop reads CASSEVIGGEKLFF. The CDR3 DNA reads as TGTGCCAGCAGTGAAGTAATCGGCGGTGAAAAACTGTTTTTT.

CDR3 in DNA: TGTGCCAGCTCAACCAGGGATTCACCCCTCCACTTT. Translating it yields CASSTRDSPLHF. This chain joins TRBV18 and TRBJ1-6, with D maybe TRBD1 (5 bases). Trimming left V 5 bases short and J 8 bases short, with 7 bases between. This CDR3 is built from 12 residues. Per the germline V gene, CDR1 is KGHSH and CDR2 is LQKENI.

This sequence joins TRBV3-1 (or the pseudogene TRBV3-2) and TRBJ1-3; 8 nucleotides agree with TRBD1. CDR1 LGHDT and CDR2 YNNKEL come from the germline V gene (reference sequence). This CDR3 contains 16 residues. V was pared by 1 base and J by 4 bases, with 6 bases of the junction left unmatched. CDR3 in DNA: TGTGCCAGCAGCCAAGCGTTTAGGGACAGGGGAAACACCATATATTTT. The encoded protein is CASSQAFRDRGNTIYF.

The chain is built from TRBV28 and TRBJ1-4; maybe TRBD1 (6 bases). The CDR3 spans 11 residues. Germline V CDR1 and CDR2: MDHEN, SYDVKM. Trimming left V 5 bases short and J 8 bases short, with 6 bases between. CDR3: CASSRGEKLFF. CDR3 in DNA: TGTGCCAGCAGTAGGGGGGAAAAACTGTTTTTT.

This clone was recorded once. The chain joins TRBV19 to TRBJ1-1; D may be TRBD1 (5 bases). Trimming took off 2 bases at V and 1 base at J, with 17 bases between the two ends. Germline V gene sequence: CDR1 LNHDA, CDR2 SQIVND (reference sequence). The CDR3 consists of 17 residues. The CDR3: CASSIPGLRSPNTEAFF. DNA for the CDR3: TGTGCCAGTAGTATACCAGGGTTGAGGAGCCCGAACACTGAAGCTTTCTTT.

V usage is TRBV6-1 and J usage is TRBJ2-5; D is unresolved. V lost 3 bases, J lost 4 bases, and 9 bases lay in between. Per germline, CDR1 MNHNS and CDR2 SASEGT. The CDR3 length is 13 residues. The CDR3 region is CASSDTGLETQYF. CDR3 sequence (DNA): TGTGCCAGCAGTGATACCGGGTTAGAGACCCAGTACTTC.

The chain recombines TRBV4-2 with TRBJ2-3; 8 nucleotides line up with TRBD1. In germline, CDR1 is LGHNA, CDR2 YNFKEQ. V lost 4 bases, J lost 5 bases, and 5 bases stayed unmatched. The CDR3 has 14 amino acids. For the CDR3, the DNA is TGTGCCAGCAGCCGGACCGGGACAGGAGATACGCAGTATTTT. Translated: CASSRTGTGDTQYF.

The chain has TRBV19 and TRBJ1-6, with a tentative D call TRBD1 (5 bases). Per the germline V gene, CDR1 is LNHDA and CDR2 is SQIVND (reference sequence). The CDR3 extends over 14 amino acids. With 3 bases removed from V and 10 bases from J, the gap between germline ends came to 13 bases. The DNA for the CDR3 is TGTGCCAGTAGTATTCGCAGGGAGGGATCACCCCTCCACTTT. It specifies CASSIRREGSPLHF.

In its sample, this clone was seen once. The DNA for the CDR3 is TGTGCCACCAGTGACCAGGGGGCCAGCAATCAGCCCCAGCATTTT. Residues: CATSDQGASNQPQHF. The V call is TRBV24-1, the J call TRBJ1-5; 8 nucleotides agree with TRBD1. Trimming took 4 bases from V and 1 from J; bases not matched to a gene: 2. The CDR3 contains 15 residues. CDR1 is KGHDR and CDR2 is SFDVKD in the germline V gene.

V gene TRBV11-2 combines with J gene TRBJ1-2; D possibly corresponds to TRBD1 (6 bases). CDR1 is SGHAT, CDR2 FQNNGV, per germline. This CDR3 is built from 14 residues. The V end lost 3 bases, the J end lost 6 bases, and 14 bases lay between the germline ends. This CDR3 reads CASSFFQGRNGYTF. CDR3 sequence (DNA): TGTGCCAGCAGCTTCTTTCAGGGGCGGAATGGCTACACCTTC.

The genes are TRBV2 and TRBJ2-3, with D hard to call. This CDR3 is built from 13 residues. The germline V and J ends were trimmed by 8 bases and 2 bases, with 11 bases remaining between them. Germline V gene sequence: CDR1 SNHLY, CDR2 FYNNEI. CDR3 amino acids: CASLADTTDTQYF. Here the CDR3 DNA reads TGTGCCAGCCTGGCGGATACCACAGATACGCAGTATTTT.

The chain links TRBV28 to TRBJ1-1; weak D call: TRBD1 (5 bases). Germline CDR1 MDHEN, CDR2 SYDVKM. V was cut by 7 bases and J by 7 bases, with 13 bases left in between. The CDR3 loop spans 12 amino acids. The CDR3 sequence is CASTLGEFEAFF. For the CDR3, the DNA is TGTGCCAGCACCCTAGGGGAATTTGAAGCTTTCTTT.

The chain joins TRBV7-9 to TRBJ2-1; 9 nucleotides align to TRBD2. CDR1 and CDR2 (germline): SEHNR, FQNEAQ (reference sequence). This CDR3 is built from 16 residues. The J segment lost 6 bases and the V segment lost 5 bases, leaving 11 bases of the junction unmatched. DNA for the CDR3: TGTGCCAGCAGCAAAACTAGCGGGCTATCCCTCAATGAGCAGTTCTTC. Its translation is CASSKTSGLSLNEQFF.

This clone was counted only a few times. This chain links TRBV9 with TRBJ1-1; 7 nucleotides agree with TRBD1. The CDR3 length is 16 residues. Germline CDR1 and CDR2: SGDLS and YYNGEE. Losses at the gene ends were 3 bases for V and 1 base for J; bases not matched to a gene: 9. The CDR3: CASSERDSLWNTEAFF. The CDR3 coding sequence is TGTGCCAGCAGCGAGAGGGACAGCCTGTGGAACACTGAAGCTTTCTTT.

The V gene is TRBV5-1, the J gene TRBJ1-2; D ambiguous. Trimming left V 4 bases short and J 6 bases short, with 10 bases between. Germline loops: CDR1 SGHRS, CDR2 YFSETQ. The CDR3 runs 12 residues. The CDR3 DNA follows: TGCGCCAGCAGCCCCGCGTTGGATGGCTACACCTTC. The encoded protein is CASSPALDGYTF. The full variable domain, completed using reference TRBV5-1 and TRBJ1-2, is KAGVTQTPRYLIKTRGQQVTLSCSPISGHRSVSWYQQTPGQGLQFLFEYFSETQRNKGNFPGRFSGRQFSNSRSEMNVSTLELGDSALYLCASSPALDGYTFGSGTRLTVV.